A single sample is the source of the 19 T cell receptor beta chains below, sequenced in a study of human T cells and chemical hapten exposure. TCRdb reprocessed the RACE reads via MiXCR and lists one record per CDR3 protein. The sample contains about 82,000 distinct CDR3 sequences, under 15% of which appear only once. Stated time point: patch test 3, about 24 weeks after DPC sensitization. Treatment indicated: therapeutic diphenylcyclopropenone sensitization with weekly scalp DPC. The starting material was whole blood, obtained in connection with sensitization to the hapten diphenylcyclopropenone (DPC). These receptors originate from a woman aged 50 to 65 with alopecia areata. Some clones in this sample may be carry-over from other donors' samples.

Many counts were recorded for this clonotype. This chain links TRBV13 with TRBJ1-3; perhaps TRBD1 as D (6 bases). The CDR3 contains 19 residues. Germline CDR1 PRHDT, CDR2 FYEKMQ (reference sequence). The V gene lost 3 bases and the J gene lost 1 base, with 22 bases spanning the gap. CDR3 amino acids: CASSFLKVTRGSSGNTIYF. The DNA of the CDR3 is TGTGCCAGCAGCTTTCTCAAGGTTACCAGGGGAAGTTCTGGAAACACCATATATTTT.

CDR3 sequence (DNA): TGTGCCAGCAGCCGGGACAGGGGGCGCGTCAATTCACCCCTCCACTTT. The encoded protein is CASSRDRGRVNSPLHF. The chain uses TRBV5-4 and TRBJ1-6; 12 bases map to TRBD1. Germline trimming cut 4 bases from V and 7 bases from J; bases unmatched to any gene: 6. CDR1 is SGHNT, CDR2 YYREEE, per germline (reference sequence). This CDR3 is built from 16 residues.

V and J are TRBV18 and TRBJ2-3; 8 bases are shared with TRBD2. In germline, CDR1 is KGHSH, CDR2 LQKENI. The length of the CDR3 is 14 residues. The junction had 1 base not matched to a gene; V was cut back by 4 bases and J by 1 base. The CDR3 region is CASSRAGGTDTQYF. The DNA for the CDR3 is TGTGCCAGCTCACGAGCGGGGGGCACAGATACGCAGTATTTT.

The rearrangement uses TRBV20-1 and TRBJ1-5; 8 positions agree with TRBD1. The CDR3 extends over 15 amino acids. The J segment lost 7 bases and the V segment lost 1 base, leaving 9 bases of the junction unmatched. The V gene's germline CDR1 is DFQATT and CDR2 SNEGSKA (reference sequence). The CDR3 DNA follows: TGCAGTGCTAGAGCCAAAGACAGGGGAGGCCAGCCCCAGCATTTT. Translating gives CSARAKDRGGQPQHF.

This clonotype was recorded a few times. In DNA, the CDR3 is TGTGCCAGCAGCGCCCGGGACGCGGCTTACAATGAGCAGTTCTTC. It specifies CASSARDAAYNEQFF. This chain uses TRBV21-1 with TRBJ2-1; no DNA check was done on the table's D call, TRBD1. TRBV21-1 is termed a pseudogene. The CDR3 sequence is 15 residues long.

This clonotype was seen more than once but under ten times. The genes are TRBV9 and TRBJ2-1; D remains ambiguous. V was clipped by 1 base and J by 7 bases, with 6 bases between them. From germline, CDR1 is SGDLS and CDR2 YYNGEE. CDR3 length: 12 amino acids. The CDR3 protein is CASSVSGNEQFF. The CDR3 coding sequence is TGTGCCAGCAGCGTATCCGGGAATGAGCAGTTCTTC.

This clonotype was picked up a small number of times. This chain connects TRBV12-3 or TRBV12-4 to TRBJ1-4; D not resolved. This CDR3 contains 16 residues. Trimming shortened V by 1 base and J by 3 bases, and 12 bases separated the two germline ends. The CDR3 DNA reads TGTGCCAGCAGTTTAGGACACTCCGGGGCTAATGAAAAACTGTTTTTT. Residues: CASSLGHSGANEKLFF.

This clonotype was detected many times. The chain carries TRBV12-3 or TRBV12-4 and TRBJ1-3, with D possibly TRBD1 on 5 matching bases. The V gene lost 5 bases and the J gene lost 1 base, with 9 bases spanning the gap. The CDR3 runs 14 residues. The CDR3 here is CASSRTFSGNTIYF. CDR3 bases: TGTGCCAGCAGTAGGACATTTTCTGGAAACACCATATATTTT.

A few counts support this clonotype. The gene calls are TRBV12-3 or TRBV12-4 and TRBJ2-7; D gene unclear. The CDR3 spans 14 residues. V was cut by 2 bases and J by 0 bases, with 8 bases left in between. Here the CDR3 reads CASSLSRSSYEQYF. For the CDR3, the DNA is TGTGCCAGCAGTTTATCCAGGAGCTCCTACGAGCAGTACTTC.

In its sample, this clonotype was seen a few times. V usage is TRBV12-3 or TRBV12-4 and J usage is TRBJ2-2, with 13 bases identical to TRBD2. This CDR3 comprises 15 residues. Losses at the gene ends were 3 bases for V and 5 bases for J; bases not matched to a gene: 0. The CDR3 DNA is TGTGCCAGCAGTTTGACTAGCGGGAGGACCGGGGAGCTGTTTTTT. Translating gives CASSLTSGRTGELFF.

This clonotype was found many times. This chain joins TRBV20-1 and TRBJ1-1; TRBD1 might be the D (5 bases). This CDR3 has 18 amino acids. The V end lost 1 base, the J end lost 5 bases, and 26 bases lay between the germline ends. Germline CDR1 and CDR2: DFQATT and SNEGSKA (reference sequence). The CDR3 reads CSARGRQVRGALVTEAFF. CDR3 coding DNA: TGCAGTGCTAGAGGGAGGCAGGTTAGGGGAGCTTTGGTTACTGAAGCTTTCTTT.

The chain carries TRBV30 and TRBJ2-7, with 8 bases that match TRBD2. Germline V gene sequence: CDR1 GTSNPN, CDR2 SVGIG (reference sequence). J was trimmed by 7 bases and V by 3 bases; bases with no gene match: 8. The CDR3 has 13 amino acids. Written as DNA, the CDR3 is TGTGCCTGGAGCAAGCGGGGGTCTGGAGAGCAGTACTTC. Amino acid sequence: CAWSKRGSGEQYF.

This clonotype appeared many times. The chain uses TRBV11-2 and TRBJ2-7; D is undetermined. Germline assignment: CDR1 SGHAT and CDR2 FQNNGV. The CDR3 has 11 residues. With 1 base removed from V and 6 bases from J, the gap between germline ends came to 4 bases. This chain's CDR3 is CASSLVFEQYF. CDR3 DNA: TGTGCCAGCAGCTTAGTATTCGAGCAGTACTTC.

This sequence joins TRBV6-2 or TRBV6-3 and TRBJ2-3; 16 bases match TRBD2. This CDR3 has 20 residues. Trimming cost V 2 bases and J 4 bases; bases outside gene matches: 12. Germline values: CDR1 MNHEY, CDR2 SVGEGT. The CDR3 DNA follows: TGTGCCAGCAGTTACGAGTCAGGGACTAGCGGGAGGGCCGGAGCAGATACGCAGTATTTT. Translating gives CASSYESGTSGRAGADTQYF.

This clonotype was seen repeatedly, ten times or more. The CDR3 reads CSARTGGNTGELFF. DNA for the CDR3: TGCAGCGCTCGGACAGGGGGGAACACCGGGGAGCTGTTTTTT. V gene TRBV29-1 combines with J gene TRBJ2-2; 10 bases fit TRBD1. The CDR3 sequence is 14 residues long. Germline V CDR1 and CDR2: SQVTM, ANQGSEA. V was clipped by 7 bases and J by 1 base; unmatched bases: 3.

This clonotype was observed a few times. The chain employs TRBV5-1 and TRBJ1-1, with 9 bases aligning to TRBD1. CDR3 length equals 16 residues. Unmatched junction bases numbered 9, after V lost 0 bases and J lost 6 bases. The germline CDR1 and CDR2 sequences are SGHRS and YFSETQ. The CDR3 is CASSLDRGRVAAEAFF. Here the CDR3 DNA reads TGCGCCAGCAGCTTGGACAGGGGGCGGGTGGCCGCTGAAGCTTTCTTT. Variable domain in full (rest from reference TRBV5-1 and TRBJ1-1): KAGVTQTPRYLIKTRGQQVTLSCSPISGHRSVSWYQQTPGQGLQFLFEYFSETQRNKGNFPGRFSGRQFSNSRSEMNVSTLELGDSALYLCASSLDRGRVAAEAFFGQGTRLTVV.

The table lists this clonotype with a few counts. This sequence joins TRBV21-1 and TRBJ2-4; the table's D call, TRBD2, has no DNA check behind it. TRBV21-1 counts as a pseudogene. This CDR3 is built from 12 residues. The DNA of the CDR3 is TGTGCCAGCAGCAAAGGGAGGCGCATTCAGTACTTC. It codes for CASSKGRRIQYF.

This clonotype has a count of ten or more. This CDR3 is CASSLPPTGELFF. Here the CDR3 DNA reads TGTGCCAGCAGTTTACCACCCACCGGGGAGCTGTTTTTT. The V call is TRBV28, the J call TRBJ2-2; D gene ambiguous. The CDR3 is 13 amino acids. V lost 2 bases and J lost 4, with 5 bases in between. The germline V gene encodes CDR1 MDHEN and CDR2 SYDVKM.

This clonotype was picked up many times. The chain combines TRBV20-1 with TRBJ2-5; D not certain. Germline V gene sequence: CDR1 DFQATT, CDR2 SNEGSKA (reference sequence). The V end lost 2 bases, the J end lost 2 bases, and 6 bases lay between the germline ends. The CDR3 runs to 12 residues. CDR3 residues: CSARMGQETQYF. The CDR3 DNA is TGCAGTGCTAGAATGGGTCAAGAGACCCAGTACTTC.